The present T cell receptor (beta chain) was sequenced within a study of cytomegalovirus exposure and HLA in healthy donors. Study-wide points: Among TCR sequences, most were rare, though some public TCRs appeared in many donors. Analysis performed later found under 20,000 TCR beta sequences associated with HLA alleles at 0.05 false discovery rate.

This clone was recorded a few times. The antigen is unknown. The V gene lost 5 bases and the J gene lost 2 bases, with 6 bases spanning the gap. The CDR3 contains 12 residues. Germline V gives CDR1 MNHEY, CDR2 SVGAGI. Primers included in the PCR were 60 Vbeta and 13 Jbeta primers. Produced via immunoSEQ multiplex PCR; TCRdb's table is partial and in-frame only. The table shows 75,000 to 90,000 clones, with roughly 80% occurring only once. This chain uses TRBV6-5 with TRBJ1-1, with D uncertain. This TCR came from a man between 50 and 59 years old in good health and CMV-seronegative. The sample comprised PBMCs. Here the CDR3 DNA reads TGTGCCAGCAGTGGCCCAAACACTGAAGCTTTCTTT. Protein: CASSGPNTEAFF.